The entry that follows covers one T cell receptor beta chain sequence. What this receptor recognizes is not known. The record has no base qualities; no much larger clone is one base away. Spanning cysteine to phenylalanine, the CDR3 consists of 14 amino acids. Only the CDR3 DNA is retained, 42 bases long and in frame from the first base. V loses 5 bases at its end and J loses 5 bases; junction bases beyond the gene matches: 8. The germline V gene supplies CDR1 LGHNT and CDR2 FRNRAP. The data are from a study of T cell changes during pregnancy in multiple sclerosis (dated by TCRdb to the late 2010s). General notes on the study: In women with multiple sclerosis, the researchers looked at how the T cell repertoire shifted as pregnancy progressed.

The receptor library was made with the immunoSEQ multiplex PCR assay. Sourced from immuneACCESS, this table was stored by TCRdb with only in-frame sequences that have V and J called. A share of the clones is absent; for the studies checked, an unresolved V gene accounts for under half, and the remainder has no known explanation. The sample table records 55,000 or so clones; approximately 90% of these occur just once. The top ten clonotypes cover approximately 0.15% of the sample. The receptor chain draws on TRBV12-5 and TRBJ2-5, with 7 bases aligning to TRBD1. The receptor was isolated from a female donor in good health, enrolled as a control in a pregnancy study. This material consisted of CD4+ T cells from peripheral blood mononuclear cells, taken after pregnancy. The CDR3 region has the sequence CASGRDRSFETQYF. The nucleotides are TGTGCTAGTGGTCGGGACAGAAGTTTTGAGACCCAGTACTTC. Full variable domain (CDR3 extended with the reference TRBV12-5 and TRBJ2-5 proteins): DARVTQTPRHKVTEMGQEVTMRCQPILGHNTVFWYRQTMMQGLELLAYFRNRAPLDDSGMPKDRFSAEMPDATLATLKIQPSEPRDSAVYFCASGRDRSFETQYFGPGTRLLVL.